The following is a TCR beta chain sequence with its context. This record comes from a study of neoadjuvant anti-PD-1 for oral cavity cancer. Sequencing was performed with immunoSEQ multiplex PCR; in TCRdb, only in-frame clones are kept and a portion is missing. The sample contains around 17,000 clones, nearly 70% of which appear only once. Blood cells were analyzed directly, without culture or expansion. The CDR3 loop spans 14 amino acids. Germline values: CDR1 GTSNPN, CDR2 SVGIG (reference sequence). V dropped 4 bases and J dropped 4 bases, with 14 bases sitting between them. The receptor was isolated from a person aged 35 to 85 with oral cavity squamous cell carcinoma. This sequence joins TRBV30 and TRBJ1-3; D gene ambiguous. The sample consisted of PBMCs, taken before nivolumab (anti-PD-1) treatment. CDR3 nucleotide sequence: TGTGCCTGGATAACTGACTCGAACGGAAACACCATATATTTT. Translation gives CAWITDSNGNTIYF.